The 9 T cell receptor beta chains in this list originate from one sample, sequenced in a study of blood T cell repertoires in COVID-19. The protocol was immunoSEQ multiplex PCR, while the TCRdb copy is restricted to in-frame clones and leaves out a portion. Among about 270,000 clones, approximately 86% were seen once, and the ten largest hold roughly 13%. Material: peripheral blood. These receptors were collected from a woman in her 70s with COVID-19, enrolled during active disease.

The V and J genes are TRBV24-1 and TRBJ2-1, with TRBD1 identical over 12 bases. CDR1 and CDR2 from the germline V gene are KGHDR and SFDVKD. This CDR3 is built from 20 residues. After removal of 5 bases from V and 4 bases from J, the junction contained 17 bases not matched to a gene. The CDR3 loop reads CATSVPARDRGPTGYNEQFF. The CDR3 nucleotides are TGTGCCACCAGTGTCCCGGCGCGGGACAGGGGGCCCACGGGGTACAATGAGCAGTTCTTC.

This chain joins TRBV19 and TRBJ1-2, with TRBD1 matching over 7 bases. CDR3 length: 12 amino acids. Per germline, CDR1 LNHDA and CDR2 SQIVND (reference sequence). The trim removed 6 bases at V and 5 bases at J, leaving 3 bases unmatched. The CDR3 sequence: CASRDREYGYTF. CDR3 coding DNA: TGTGCCAGTAGAGACAGGGAGTATGGCTACACCTTC.

J is TRBJ2-1 and V is TRBV24-1, with 8 bases matching TRBD1. CDR3 length: 15 amino acids. Per the germline V gene, CDR1 is KGHDR and CDR2 is SFDVKD. V lost 2 bases, J lost 5 bases, and 4 bases stayed unmatched. This CDR3 is CATSDSGTGDNEQFF. The CDR3 nucleotides read TGTGCCACCAGTGATTCCGGGACAGGAGACAATGAGCAGTTCTTC.

This chain joins TRBV2 and TRBJ1-2; D is ambiguous. The CDR3 spans 13 residues. Germline assignment: CDR1 SNHLY and CDR2 FYNNEI. V was trimmed by 3 bases and J by 4 bases, leaving 9 bases between them. In DNA, the CDR3 is TGTGCCAGCAGTGAGAAGCCGGGCTATGGCTACACCTTC. The encoded protein is CASSEKPGYGYTF.

The CDR3 loop reads CATRADFYNEQFF. CDR3 bases: TGTGCCACGAGGGCGGATTTCTACAATGAGCAGTTCTTC. The V and J genes are TRBV24-1 and TRBJ2-1; D might be TRBD2 (5 bases). Germline V CDR1 and CDR2: KGHDR, SFDVKD. The CDR3 runs 13 residues. Trimming shortened V by 10 bases and J by 3 bases, and 12 bases separated the two germline ends.

V is TRBV3-1 (or the pseudogene TRBV3-2) and J is TRBJ1-2; 7 bases agree with TRBD1. V dropped 0 bases and J dropped 7; count of bases not matched to a gene: 8. The length of the CDR3 is 15 residues. Germline assignment: CDR1 LGHDT and CDR2 YNNKEL (reference sequence). DNA of the CDR3: TGTGCCAGCAGCCAAGACAACAGGGGTATCGGTGGCTACACCTTC. Amino acids: CASSQDNRGIGGYTF.

The gene calls are TRBV11-2 and TRBJ2-1, with 12 bases aligning to TRBD2. Per germline, CDR1 SGHAT and CDR2 FQNNGV. J gave up 4 bases and V 4 bases, and 5 bases lay outside the gene matches. CDR3 length equals 16 residues. This CDR3 reads CASSSKTSGGYNEQFF. For the CDR3, the DNA is TGTGCCAGCAGCTCAAAAACTAGCGGGGGGTACAATGAGCAGTTCTTC.

The rearrangement uses TRBV11-2 and TRBJ1-2; D is unclear. Germline CDR1 is SGHAT and CDR2 is FQNNGV. Trimming left V 5 bases short and J 13 bases short, with 23 bases between. The CDR3 runs 14 residues. The CDR3 sequence: CASSPSPLTPKVTF. CDR3 DNA sequence: TGTGCCAGCAGCCCCAGCCCCCTGACACCCAAGGTCACCTTC.

The chain is built from TRBV6-5 and TRBJ1-5; weak D call: TRBD1 (5 bases). The germline CDR1 and CDR2 sequences are MNHEY and SVGAGI. V was clipped by 9 bases and J by 4 bases, with 13 bases between them. The CDR3 covers 13 residues. Here the CDR3 DNA reads TGTGCCAGTATGGGGGGAGGAAATCAGCCCCAGCATTTT. Translated: CASMGGGNQPQHF.